The present T cell receptor beta chain was sequenced within a study of blood T cell repertoires in COVID-19. Overall study context: Acute and convalescent COVID-19 samples came from the United States, Italy and Spain. From T cells, B-cell-depleted T cells, or PBMCs came the material, which was cDNA or gDNA.

Per the study methods: By means of reference gene primer amplification, nucleated cell counts were estimated. Generated by immunoSEQ multiplex PCR, the TCRdb table keeps only in-frame clones and is missing some. V and J calls plus clone size are reproduced from that table; the DNA served to infer D and trimming. This sample carries approximately 150,000 clones, roughly 88% of them seen once, and the ten largest clones take 28%. Germline-derived CDR1 and CDR2 are SGHTA and FQGTGA. The CDR3 is 13 residues long. Unmatched junction bases numbered 3, after V lost 5 bases and J lost 7 bases. V and J are TRBV7-3 and TRBJ2-4; 9 positions agree with TRBD1. The sequenced material came from peripheral blood. This TCR was sampled from a human donor in a cohort sampled during active COVID-19. In nucleotides, the CDR3 is TGTGCCAGCAGCACGGGACAGGGCAACATTCAGTACTTC. It codes for CASSTGQGNIQYF. Full variable domain (missing parts from reference TRBV7-3 and TRBJ2-4): GAGVSQTPSNKVTEKGKYVELRCDPISGHTALYWYRQSLGQGPEFLIYFQGTGAADDSGLPNDRFFAVRPEGSVSTLKIQRTERGDSAVYLCASSTGQGNIQYFGAGTRLSVL.